These 20 T cell receptor beta chains share one sample of origin, sequenced in a study of CD8 T cells in ankylosing spondylitis. TCRdb reanalysed the 5' RACE reads using MiXCR and keeps one entry per CDR3 protein. The table records 800,000 to 900,000 distinct CDR3 sequences, about 12% of them present only once. Study conclusions and caveats: Several highly homologous variants made up a TCR beta motif, and this motif appeared characteristic of ankylosing spondylitis blood.

The antigens of these receptors remain unknown. Sequenced sample: blood, either unsorted or a sorted T cell fraction (not recorded which). These receptor sequences come from a male donor with ankylosing spondylitis.

The V gene is TRBV6-2 or TRBV6-3, the J gene TRBJ2-1; D assignment may be TRBD1 or TRBD2 (5 bases each). The ends were cut back, 0 bases at V and 2 bases at J, with 17 bases in the middle. Looked up from germline, CDR1 is MNHEY and CDR2 is SVGEGT. The CDR3 has 18 residues. CDR3 loop: CASSYSGRAGYTYNEQFF. In DNA, the CDR3 is TGTGCCAGCAGTTACTCGGGACGGGCCGGCTATACCTACAATGAGCAGTTCTTC.

V and J are TRBV7-2 and TRBJ2-7; the match to TRBD2 covers 8 bases. Per germline, CDR1 SGHTA and CDR2 FQGNSA. The J segment lost 6 bases and the V segment lost 4 bases, leaving 11 bases of the junction unmatched. The CDR3 consists of 15 residues. CDR3 DNA sequence: TGTGCCAGCAGCTCGATAGCGGGACACCTAGCCGAGCAGTACTTC. Protein product: CASSSIAGHLAEQYF.

The V gene is TRBV7-2, the J gene TRBJ2-7; TRBD1 agrees at 7 bases. The CDR3 runs 15 residues. After removal of 2 bases from V and 2 bases from J, the junction contained 6 bases not matched to a gene. Germline CDR1 reads SGHTA; CDR2 reads FQGNSA. The DNA of the CDR3 is TGTGCCAGCAGCTTAATTCGGGACAGAGCCTACGAGCAGTACTTC. Translation: CASSLIRDRAYEQYF.

This clonotype has a count of ten or more. CDR3 protein: CASSRQIFSYNEQFF. CDR3 DNA: TGCGCCAGCAGCCGGCAGATCTTCTCCTACAATGAGCAGTTCTTC. The V gene is TRBV4-3, the J gene TRBJ2-1, with D unresolved. Trimming left V 4 bases short and J 0 bases short, with 10 bases between. CDR1 and CDR2 (germline): LGHNA, YSLEER. The CDR3 sequence is 15 residues long.

This clonotype was found a few times. The V gene is TRBV6-5, the J gene TRBJ2-1, with TRBD2 matching over 10 bases. Germline V gene sequence: CDR1 MNHEY, CDR2 SVGAGI. V lost 5 bases and J lost 3; bases outside the gene matches: 4. The CDR3 extends over 15 amino acids. The CDR3 sequence: CASSHRLAGYNEQFF. For the CDR3, the DNA is TGTGCCAGCAGTCACCGACTAGCGGGCTACAATGAGCAGTTCTTC.

The chain has TRBV4-3 and TRBJ2-1; TRBD1 aligns across 7 bases. Germline CDR1 LGHNA, CDR2 YSLEER. J gave up 7 bases and V 1 base, and 4 bases lay outside the gene matches. CDR3 length equals 14 residues. CDR3 DNA sequence: TGCGCCAGCAGCCAAGGGGACAGAAGGAATGAGCAGTTCTTC. Its protein is CASSQGDRRNEQFF.

This clonotype was seen only a few times. The CDR3, as DNA: TGCAGTGCTAGAGACCCACAGGGGTTTAATCAGCCCCAGCATTTT. Translation gives CSARDPQGFNQPQHF. The chain joins TRBV20-1 to TRBJ1-5, with 7 bases identical to TRBD1. This CDR3 has 15 residues. After removal of 0 bases from V and 4 bases from J, the junction contained 6 bases not matched to a gene. Germline V gene sequence: CDR1 DFQATT, CDR2 SNEGSKA (reference sequence).

The CDR3 spells CASSSGQVGTDTQYF. The CDR3 DNA reads TGTGCCAGCAGTTCGGGACAGGTGGGCACAGATACGCAGTATTTT. The rearrangement links TRBV6-2 or TRBV6-3 to TRBJ2-3; 8 nucleotides line up with TRBD1. Germline CDR1 is MNHEY and CDR2 is SVGEGT. V lost 4 bases, J lost 1 base, and 4 bases stayed unmatched. The CDR3 is 15 residues long.

This clonotype turned up a few times. The chain employs TRBV20-1 and TRBJ2-5; TRBD1 might be the D (6 bases). V lost 6 bases and J lost 1, with 18 bases in between. Germline V gene data show CDR1 as DFQATT and CDR2 as SNEGSKA (reference sequence). The CDR3 loop spans 15 amino acids. The CDR3 spells CSAAWTVKVQETQYF. Written as DNA, the CDR3 is TGCAGTGCAGCCTGGACAGTGAAGGTCCAAGAGACCCAGTACTTC.

The gene calls are TRBV10-3 and TRBJ2-7; possible D gene TRBD2, 5 bases. In germline, CDR1 is ENHRY, CDR2 SYGVKD. Trimming pared 10 bases from V and 3 bases from J, leaving 16 bases between. The CDR3 is 13 amino acids. The CDR3 bases are TGTGCCACCTCACCGGACTTCCTCTACGAGCAGTACTTC. Translation gives CATSPDFLYEQYF.

This clonotype was seen a few times. This chain joins TRBV15 and TRBJ2-1, with 7 positions matching TRBD2. V lost 0 bases and J lost 8; bases outside the gene matches: 4. Germline loops: CDR1 LNHNV, CDR2 YYDKDF (reference sequence). The CDR3 length is 14 residues. The CDR3 spells CATSREGGSHEQFF. DNA of the CDR3: TGTGCCACCAGCAGAGAGGGGGGGTCCCATGAGCAGTTCTTC.

This clonotype was observed a handful of times. This chain uses TRBV4-3 with TRBJ2-1; 9 nucleotides align to TRBD2. With 2 bases clipped from V and 0 bases from J, the junction kept 11 bases outside the gene matches. CDR3 length equals 19 residues. Germline V lookup: CDR1 LGHNA, CDR2 YSLEER. For the CDR3, the DNA is TGCGCCAGCAGCCAATTCCTAGCGGGACTCCAGAGCTCCTACAATGAGCAGTTCTTC. Its translation is CASSQFLAGLQSSYNEQFF.

This clonotype appeared a few times. V is TRBV20-1 and J is TRBJ2-2, with 10 bases that match TRBD2. This CDR3 has 15 amino acids. Germline CDR1 reads DFQATT; CDR2 reads SNEGSKA (reference sequence). V trimming: 2 bases; J trimming: 5 bases; junction bases outside the gene matches: 5. The CDR3 DNA reads TGCAGTGCTAGACATAGCGGGAGGTATACCGGGGAGCTGTTTTTT. It translates to CSARHSGRYTGELFF.

This clonotype was found many times. This chain links TRBV6-1 with TRBJ1-6; D remains ambiguous. Germline assignment: CDR1 MNHNS and CDR2 SASEGT. The CDR3 extends over 13 amino acids. With 3 bases removed from V and 8 bases from J, the gap between germline ends came to 8 bases. CDR3 amino acids: CASSDPADSPLHF. The CDR3 DNA sequence: TGTGCCAGCAGTGACCCGGCGGATTCACCCCTCCACTTT.

This clonotype has ten or more counts. The chain has TRBV10-3 and TRBJ1-1, with 8 nucleotides matching TRBD1. V was clipped by 8 bases and J by 4 bases; unmatched bases: 6. The CDR3 extends over 13 amino acids. The germline CDR1 and CDR2 sequences are ENHRY and SYGVKD. The CDR3 sequence is CAILGQGRTEAFF. As DNA, the CDR3 is TGTGCCATCCTCGGACAGGGCCGCACTGAAGCTTTCTTT.

This clonotype occurred a few times. The V gene is TRBV20-1, the J gene TRBJ2-7, with no clear D. The CDR3 contains 12 residues. The V end was cut by 0 bases, the J end by 4 bases, with 7 bases between. Germline values: CDR1 DFQATT, CDR2 SNEGSKA (reference sequence). CDR3 DNA: TGCAGTGCTAGAGATCTGGGGTACGAGCAGTACTTC. Encoded protein: CSARDLGYEQYF.

This clonotype occurred a few times. This rearrangement joins TRBV11-2 to TRBJ2-1; no reliable D call. Trimming took 0 bases from V and 3 from J, leaving 6 bases between them. Per germline, CDR1 SGHAT and CDR2 FQNNGV. CDR3 length: 14 amino acids. CDR3 region: CASSLEGHYNEQFF. CDR3 nucleotides: TGTGCCAGCAGCTTAGAGGGCCACTACAATGAGCAGTTCTTC.

This clonotype has just a few counts. This chain connects TRBV28 to TRBJ2-7, with D maybe TRBD1 (6 bases). Germline V lookup: CDR1 MDHEN, CDR2 SYDVKM. This CDR3 comprises 13 residues. Trimming stripped 5 bases from V and 5 bases from J, with 13 bases between. CDR3 region: CASSGTGYNEQYF. CDR3 bases: TGTGCCAGCAGTGGAACAGGGTACAACGAGCAGTACTTC.

The chain carries TRBV7-9 and TRBJ1-2; D is ambiguous. CDR1 and CDR2 from the germline V gene are SEHNR and FQNEAQ (reference sequence). The germline V and J ends were trimmed by 4 bases and 2 bases, with 14 bases remaining between them. The length of the CDR3 is 15 residues. The CDR3 sequence is CASSSVVQANYGYTF. CDR3 bases: TGTGCCAGCAGCTCCGTCGTCCAGGCAAACTATGGCTACACCTTC.

J is TRBJ2-5 and V is TRBV27; D ambiguous. Germline CDR1 MNHEY, CDR2 SMNVEV (reference sequence). The CDR3 is made up of 12 amino acids. Trimming removed 5 bases at V and 2 bases at J, with 6 bases between. This chain's CDR3 is CASSHIQETQYF. The CDR3 DNA sequence: TGTGCCAGCAGTCATATACAAGAGACCCAGTACTTC.